A single sample gave rise to the 17 T cell receptor beta chains below, sequenced in a study of blood T cell repertoires in COVID-19. This table comes from immunoSEQ multiplex PCR, and its TCRdb copy is limited to in-frame clones, with some not included. The table has fewer than 350,000 clones, approximately 89% seen once. Sequencing used peripheral blood. These receptors were collected from a woman in her twenties or thirties with COVID-19, enrolled during active disease.

This chain links TRBV3-1 (or the pseudogene TRBV3-2) with TRBJ2-2; D is unclear. There are 14 residues in the CDR3. Looked up from germline, CDR1 is LGHDT and CDR2 is YNNKEL (reference sequence). The ends were cut back, 1 base at V and 5 bases at J, with 8 bases in the middle. CDR3 sequence reads: CASSQGSRTGELFF. The CDR3, as DNA: TGTGCCAGCAGCCAAGGTTCTCGGACCGGGGAGCTGTTTTTT.

The chain recombines TRBV6-1 with TRBJ2-7; 10 positions agree with TRBD1. The CDR3 totals 15 residues. Germline CDR1 reads MNHNS; CDR2 reads SASEGT. Trimming removed 0 bases from V and 4 bases from J; junction bases left unmatched: 3. CDR3 bases: TGTGCCAGCAGTGAAGCCCCGGGACAGGGGTACGAGCAGTACGTC. Translating gives CASSEAPGQGYEQYV.

V is TRBV14 and J is TRBJ1-2, with 8 bases that match TRBD1. The germline gives CDR1 SGHDN, CDR2 FVKESK. The length of the CDR3 is 16 residues. The ends lost 1 base at V and 5 bases at J; junction bases unmatched: 9. For the CDR3, the DNA is TGTGCCAGCAGCCAAGGACAGGGGTTGGAAATATATGGCTACACCTTC. This encodes CASSQGQGLEIYGYTF.

The genes are TRBV28 and TRBJ2-5; no reliable D call. Germline-derived CDR1 and CDR2 are MDHEN and SYDVKM. This CDR3 comprises 14 residues. Trimming took off 4 bases at V and 2 bases at J, with 11 bases between the two ends. The CDR3 loop reads CASSYVTVQETQYF. Written as DNA, the CDR3 is TGTGCCAGCAGTTACGTAACAGTACAAGAGACCCAGTACTTC.

This clone was found a few times. The genes are TRBV6-5 and TRBJ1-2; TRBD1 might be the D (6 bases). CDR3 length: 13 residues. V was shortened by 0 bases and J by 7 bases, with 9 bases between the two germline ends. Per germline, CDR1 MNHEY and CDR2 SVGAGI. In DNA, the CDR3 is TGTGCCAGCAGTTACTCGGACAGTGGTGGCTACACCTTC. It is translated as CASSYSDSGGYTF.

This rearrangement joins TRBV28 to TRBJ1-3; tentatively, D is TRBD1 (6 bases). Per the germline V gene, CDR1 is MDHEN and CDR2 is SYDVKM. CDR3 length equals 14 residues. V was trimmed by 8 bases and J by 6 bases, leaving 17 bases between them. The CDR3 sequence: CASHNPGTTNTIYF. DNA of the CDR3: TGTGCCAGCCATAACCCGGGGACAACAAACACCATATATTTT.

The CDR3: CASSLSDSRNQPQHF. CDR3 sequence (DNA): TGTGCCAGCAGTTTATCGGACAGCCGCAATCAGCCCCAGCATTTT. The gene calls are TRBV28 and TRBJ1-5, with D perhaps TRBD1 (6 bases). Trimming pared 1 base from V and 2 bases from J, leaving 9 bases between. This CDR3 comprises 15 residues. The V gene's germline CDR1 is MDHEN and CDR2 SYDVKM. The variable domain in full, with the rest retrieved from reference TRBV28 and TRBJ1-5, is DVKVTQSSRYLVKRTGEKVFLECVQDMDHENMFWYRQDPGLGLRLIYFSYDVKMKEKGDIPEGYSVSREKKERFSLILESASTNQTSMYLCASSLSDSRNQPQHFGDGTRLSIL.

The rearrangement links TRBV11-3 to TRBJ2-5, with 8 bases identical to TRBD1. The CDR3 has 15 amino acids. The V segment lost 2 bases and the J segment 5 bases; nucleotides outside the gene matches: 7. The germline V gene has CDR1 SGHNT and CDR2 YENEEA. The CDR3 region is CASSLRTGGLETQYF. For the CDR3, the DNA is TGTGCCAGCAGCTTACGTACAGGGGGGTTGGAGACCCAGTACTTC.

This rearrangement joins TRBV4-1 to TRBJ2-3, with 8 bases identical to TRBD2. The CDR3 has 17 residues. The V and J ends lost 4 bases and 4 bases, in that order; junction bases with no gene match: 13. Germline V gene sequence: CDR1 MGHRA, CDR2 YSYEKL. The CDR3 coding sequence is TGCGCCAGCAGCCTGAGGGGGTCTCTACTAGCGGCAGATACGCAGTATTTT. This sequence encodes CASSLRGSLLAADTQYF.

The V call is TRBV21-1, the J call TRBJ1-3; the listed D gene, TRBD1, was not tested against the DNA. TRBV21-1 is assigned pseudogene status. The CDR3 loop spans 15 amino acids. CDR3 region: CASSKEIQGGDTIYF. The CDR3, as DNA: TGTGCCAGCAGCAAAGAGATTCAGGGGGGAGACACCATATATTTT.

About this clone itself: Other DNA sequences in this sample translate to the same CDR3. J is TRBJ1-5 and V is TRBV2, with 7 positions matching TRBD1. Losses at the gene ends were 5 bases for V and 6 bases for J; bases not matched to a gene: 4. CDR1 SNHLY and CDR2 FYNNEI come from the germline V gene. The CDR3 has 13 residues. The CDR3 sequence: CASSRQGSQPQHF. The CDR3 nucleotides are TGTGCCAGCAGTCGACAGGGATCTCAGCCCCAGCATTTT.

This rearrangement joins TRBV6-5 to TRBJ1-2, with D uncertain. Germline CDR1 MNHEY, CDR2 SVGAGI. Trimming shortened V by 8 bases and J by 5 bases, and 15 bases separated the two germline ends. This CDR3 is 13 amino acids long. The DNA of the CDR3 is TGTGCCAGCTTGACTTCCCGAGTATATGGCTACACCTTC. Protein sequence: CASLTSRVYGYTF.

The chain employs TRBV10-3 and TRBJ2-5, with D possibly being TRBD2 (6 bases). The germline CDR1 and CDR2 sequences are ENHRY and SYGVKD. This CDR3 is 14 amino acids long. V was cut by 6 bases and J by 2 bases, with 13 bases left in between. Here the CDR3 DNA reads TGTGCCATCAGCAGGAGGGCTGAACAAGAGACCCAGTACTTC. Translated: CAISRRAEQETQYF.

The sample holds a few counts of this clone. The chain employs TRBV19 and TRBJ1-2; the match to TRBD1 covers 8 bases. CDR1 is LNHDA, CDR2 SQIVND, per germline (reference sequence). This CDR3 is 14 amino acids long. V trimming: 5 bases; J trimming: 5 bases; junction bases outside the gene matches: 7. The CDR3 is CASSSGQGGYGYTF. In nucleotides, the CDR3 is TGTGCCAGTAGTTCCGGACAGGGCGGTTATGGCTACACCTTC.

This clone was counted a single time. V and J are TRBV5-1 and TRBJ1-2; 12 bases line up with TRBD1. V trimming: 4 bases; J trimming: 8 bases; junction bases outside the gene matches: 9. The CDR3 covers 15 residues. Germline CDR1 reads SGHRS; CDR2 reads YFSETQ. The CDR3 spells CASSPGTGGSKGYTF. In DNA, the CDR3 is TGCGCCAGCAGCCCTGGGACAGGGGGCTCCAAGGGCTACACCTTC.

The chain recombines TRBV7-2 with TRBJ1-1, with 10 bases fitting TRBD1. After removal of 5 bases from V and 5 bases from J, the junction contained 11 bases not matched to a gene. The CDR3 spans 16 residues. The germline CDR1 and CDR2 sequences are SGHTA and FQGNSA. CDR3 sequence reads: CASSARTGGFGTEAFF. CDR3 in DNA: TGTGCCAGCAGCGCCCGGACAGGGGGGTTCGGTACTGAAGCTTTCTTT.

This chain connects TRBV7-8 to TRBJ2-1; TRBD2 agrees at 8 bases. The germline V gene has CDR1 SGHVS and CDR2 FQNEAQ. J gave up 10 bases and V 1 base, and 15 bases lay outside the gene matches. CDR3 size: 17 residues. The CDR3 sequence: CASSLVGGSGGEKEQFF. The CDR3 region has the DNA TGTGCCAGCAGCTTAGTCGGGGGAAGCGGGGGTGAGAAGGAGCAGTTCTTC.